Shown below are 24 T cell receptor beta chains from a single sample sequenced in a study of cytomegalovirus exposure and HLA in healthy donors (dated by TCRdb to the late 2010s). Preparation of the library involved the immunoSEQ multiplex PCR assay. For the multiplex PCR, a mixture combining 60 forward primers for TCR Vbeta segments and 13 reverse primers for TCR Jbeta segments was used. Imported from immuneACCESS, the table was reduced by TCRdb to in-frame sequences with V and J called. These copies leave out some clones; in studies compared against another copy, an unresolved V gene accounts for under half, and the cause of the remainder is not known. For this sample the table gives about 130,000 clones, of which around 83% were detected only once. The leading ten clones occupy about 2.7% of the sample. What was sequenced was PBMCs. These receptors all stem from a young woman in good health and CMV-seropositive.

J is TRBJ2-5 and V is TRBV6-1; tentative D call: TRBD1 (6 bases). The CDR3 sequence is 13 residues long. The V gene lost 3 bases and the J gene lost 5 bases, with 10 bases spanning the gap. The V gene's germline CDR1 is MNHNS and CDR2 SASEGT. The CDR3 DNA reads TGTGCCAGCAGTGACAGGGGATGGGAGACCCAGTACTTC. Its translation: CASSDRGWETQYF.

The chain combines TRBV15 with TRBJ2-5; perhaps TRBD2 as D (5 bases). Germline V gene sequence: CDR1 LNHNV, CDR2 YYDKDF (reference sequence). With 4 bases removed from V and 5 bases from J, the gap between germline ends came to 11 bases. The CDR3 contains 13 residues. CDR3 nucleotides: TGTGCCACCAGCACCGTCTCGGGGGAGACCCAGTACTTC. This encodes CATSTVSGETQYF.

The chain employs TRBV19 and TRBJ1-4, with 7 positions matching TRBD1. From germline, CDR1 is LNHDA and CDR2 SQIVND (reference sequence). The CDR3 covers 14 residues. Unmatched junction bases numbered 3, after V lost 5 bases and J lost 3 bases. CDR3 nucleotides: TGTGCCAGTAGTTTCGGGACAGCTAATGAAAAACTGTTTTTT. This translates into CASSFGTANEKLFF.

The chain uses TRBV10-1 and TRBJ1-5; D possibly corresponds to TRBD1 (6 bases). The CDR3 consists of 14 residues. CDR1 is WNHNN, CDR2 SYGVQD, per germline (reference sequence). Between the trimmed V and J ends, which lost 6 bases and 0 bases, there was a span of 9 bases. CDR3 loop: CASSSDSSNQPQHF. CDR3 DNA sequence: TGCGCCAGCAGCTCGGACAGTAGCAATCAGCCCCAGCATTTT.

This clone occurred once. The chain joins TRBV18 to TRBJ1-1, with D possibly TRBD1 on 6 matching bases. Germline CDR1 KGHSH, CDR2 LQKENI. The CDR3 is 15 residues long. V was trimmed by 0 bases and J by 4 bases, leaving 12 bases between them. The CDR3 loop is CASSPPVGGGTEAFF. The DNA for the CDR3 is TGTGCCAGCTCACCACCGGTAGGGGGGGGCACTGAAGCTTTCTTT.

The chain links TRBV30 to TRBJ2-2; 9 nucleotides match TRBD1. The CDR3 contains 14 residues. In germline, CDR1 is GTSNPN, CDR2 SVGIG (reference sequence). Losses at the gene ends were 6 bases for V and 1 base for J; bases not matched to a gene: 3. CDR3 amino acids: CACLGQGNTGELFF. Here the CDR3 DNA reads TGTGCCTGCCTGGGACAGGGGAACACCGGGGAGCTGTTTTTT.

This sequence joins TRBV5-6 and TRBJ2-5; no reliable D call. CDR1 is SGHDT, CDR2 YYEEEE, per germline. The ends were cut back, 2 bases at V and 5 bases at J, with 13 bases in the middle. This CDR3 has 14 residues. The CDR3: CASSFGLPEETQYF. CDR3 in DNA: TGTGCCAGCAGCTTTGGTCTCCCGGAGGAGACCCAGTACTTC.

This clone showed up just a few times. CDR3 sequence: CASSQTKPGQGQETQYF. The CDR3 DNA sequence: TGCGCCAGCAGCCAGACTAAACCGGGACAGGGTCAAGAGACCCAGTACTTC. The chain recombines TRBV4-1 with TRBJ2-5, with 9 bases identical to TRBD1. The CDR3 runs to 17 residues. The V gene's germline CDR1 is MGHRA and CDR2 YSYEKL. Trimming removed 3 bases from V and 2 bases from J; junction bases left unmatched: 10.

The V call is TRBV9, the J call TRBJ2-1, with 10 bases fitting TRBD2. The ends lost 1 base at V and 9 bases at J; junction bases unmatched: 7. Germline CDR1 SGDLS, CDR2 YYNGEE. The CDR3 sequence is 15 residues long. The CDR3 loop reads CASSVSGGALFEQFF. The CDR3 DNA reads TGTGCCAGCAGCGTAAGCGGGGGGGCCTTATTTGAGCAGTTCTTC. The whole variable domain, remainder taken from reference TRBV9 and TRBJ2-1, is DSGVTQTPKHLITATGQRVTLRCSPRSGDLSVYWYQQSLDQGLQFLIQYYNGEERAKGNILERFSAQQFPDLHSELNLSSLELGDSALYFCASSVSGGALFEQFFGPGTRLTVL.

On this clone itself: A junction end diverges from the germline sequence, so it may reflect a read error. The chain joins TRBV7-9 to TRBJ1-4; D not resolved. Germline CDR1 and CDR2: SEHNR and FQNEAQ (reference sequence). The CDR3 consists of 13 residues. The CDR3 spells CSSSPEINEKLFF. Written as DNA, the CDR3 is TGTTCCAGCAGCCCCGAGATTAATGAAAAACTGTTTTTT.

Worth noting for this clone: Mismatch with germline at one junction end may stem from a read error. The J gene is TRBJ2-5, the V gene TRBV7-7, with 7 bases lining up with TRBD2. The CDR3 is 16 residues long. From germline, CDR1 is SSHAT and CDR2 FNYEAQ (reference sequence). CDR3 sequence: CASSLRAGTLQETQYF. The CDR3 region has the DNA TGTGCTAGCAGTTTAAGAGCGGGGACCCTCCAAGAGACCCAGTACTTC.

The chain has TRBV7-9 and TRBJ1-1, with 9 bases matching TRBD1. Trimming took 1 base from V and 11 from J; bases not matched to a gene: 2. From germline, CDR1 is SEHNR and CDR2 FQNEAQ (reference sequence). The length of the CDR3 is 12 residues. This chain's CDR3 is CASSLDRGRAFF. The DNA for the CDR3 is TGTGCCAGCAGCTTAGACAGGGGGCGGGCTTTCTTT.

The J gene is TRBJ2-3, the V gene TRBV6-5; 9 bases are shared with TRBD1. V lost 8 bases to trimming and J lost 0 bases; unmatched junction nucleotides: 3. CDR1 is MNHEY, CDR2 SVGAGI, per germline. This CDR3 comprises 14 residues. For the CDR3, the DNA is TGTGCCAGCGCCGGGACAGGGAGCACAGATACGCAGTATTTT. It codes for CASAGTGSTDTQYF.

The chain joins TRBV11-2 to TRBJ2-7; perhaps TRBD1 as D (7 bases). The CDR3 contains 16 residues. The V gene lost 0 bases and the J gene lost 4 bases, with 16 bases spanning the gap. From germline, CDR1 is SGHAT and CDR2 FQNNGV. CDR3 region: CASSLDWGRGAYEQYF. The DNA for the CDR3 is TGTGCCAGCAGCTTAGATTGGGGCAGGGGGGCTTACGAGCAGTACTTC.

This chain links TRBV7-2 with TRBJ2-5, with a tentative D call TRBD1 (6 bases). CDR3 size: 14 residues. Trimming pared 5 bases from V and 4 bases from J, leaving 14 bases between. CDR1 is SGHTA, CDR2 FQGNSA, per germline. CDR3 sequence: CASSPTRTAETQYF. The CDR3 region has the DNA TGTGCCAGCAGCCCTACCCGGACAGCAGAGACCCAGTACTTC.

J is TRBJ1-6 and V is TRBV2, with 8 bases that match TRBD1. CDR1 SNHLY and CDR2 FYNNEI come from the germline V gene. Germline trimming cut 5 bases from V and 9 bases from J; bases unmatched to any gene: 9. The CDR3 length is 15 residues. The CDR3 nucleotides are TGTGCCAGCAGTCTTACGACAGGGGATAGTTCACCCCTCCACTTT. It specifies CASSLTTGDSSPLHF.

The chain links TRBV7-3 to TRBJ1-6; no reliable D call. Trimming stripped 5 bases from V and 7 bases from J, with 9 bases between. The CDR3 has 13 residues. CDR1 is SGHTA and CDR2 is FQGTGA in the germline V gene. The CDR3 loop is CASSQEPNSPLHF. The CDR3 DNA reads as TGTGCCAGCAGCCAGGAACCCAATTCACCCCTCCACTTT.

The rearrangement links TRBV4-1 to TRBJ1-4; TRBD1 agrees at 7 bases. Germline trimming cut 4 bases from V and 4 bases from J; bases unmatched to any gene: 6. In germline, CDR1 is MGHRA, CDR2 YSYEKL. This CDR3 is built from 15 residues. CDR3 DNA sequence: TGCGCCAGCAGCCGTTATACAGGGGATAATGAAAAACTGTTTTTT. Protein product: CASSRYTGDNEKLFF.

This clone was observed a single time. The J gene is TRBJ2-7, the V gene TRBV6-1; 8 bases line up with TRBD2. CDR1 MNHNS and CDR2 SASEGT come from the germline V gene. The V gene end was trimmed by 1 base and the J gene end by 7 bases; junction bases not matched to a gene: 9. The CDR3 is 15 amino acids. CDR3 in DNA: TGTGCCAGCAGTGAAGACCCAGCGGGGGTCGAGGAGCAGTACTTC. Its protein product is CASSEDPAGVEEQYF.

This chain links TRBV11-2 with TRBJ1-2; 9 positions match TRBD1. The V gene end was trimmed by 5 bases and the J gene end by 5 bases; junction bases not matched to a gene: 12. This CDR3 has 16 amino acids. CDR1 SGHAT and CDR2 FQNNGV come from the germline V gene. The DNA of the CDR3 is TGTGCCAGCAGCCCGGCGGGACAGGGAAGGGGGTATGGCTACACCTTC. Translating gives CASSPAGQGRGYGYTF. The whole variable domain, remainder taken from reference TRBV11-2 and TRBJ1-2, is EAGVAQSPRYKIIEKRQSVAFWCNPISGHATLYWYQQILGQGPKLLIQFQNNGVVDDSQLPKDRFSAERLKGVDSTLKIQPAKLEDSAVYLCASSPAGQGRGYGYTFGSGTRLTVV.

The chain employs TRBV5-4 and TRBJ1-2, with no clear D. The V gene lost 0 bases and the J gene lost 3 bases, with 12 bases spanning the gap. The CDR3 spans 15 residues. Germline CDR1 reads SGHNT; CDR2 reads YYREEE (reference sequence). The CDR3 coding sequence is TGTGCCAGCAGCTTGGTCACGGGGTCGGACTATGGCTACACCTTC. It encodes CASSLVTGSDYGYTF.

The chain combines TRBV2 with TRBJ2-5; a weak D match, TRBD2 (5 bases). V lost 9 bases, J lost 1 base, and 9 bases lay in between. CDR1 SNHLY and CDR2 FYNNEI come from the germline V gene. The CDR3 length is 12 residues. CDR3 nucleotides: TGTGCCAGTACCGGGATCCAAGAGACCCAGTACTTC. As protein: CASTGIQETQYF.

In DNA form, the CDR3 reads TGTGCCAGTAGTATAGATTGGGGCAGGGGCGGCGAGACCCAGTACTTC. Translated: CASSIDWGRGGETQYF. This sequence joins TRBV19 and TRBJ2-5; TRBD1 might be the D (6 bases). This CDR3 region has 16 residues. Trimming shortened V by 0 bases and J by 5 bases, and 16 bases separated the two germline ends. The germline CDR1 and CDR2 sequences are LNHDA and SQIVND (reference sequence).

The CDR3 region has the DNA TGTGCCAGCAGCTCCCCGGACAGGGGTAATGAGCAGTTCTTC. Encoded protein: CASSSPDRGNEQFF. V and J are TRBV5-4 and TRBJ2-1, with 9 bases that match TRBD1. V dropped 3 bases and J dropped 7; count of bases not matched to a gene: 5. In germline, CDR1 is SGHNT, CDR2 YYREEE (reference sequence). The CDR3 loop spans 14 amino acids.